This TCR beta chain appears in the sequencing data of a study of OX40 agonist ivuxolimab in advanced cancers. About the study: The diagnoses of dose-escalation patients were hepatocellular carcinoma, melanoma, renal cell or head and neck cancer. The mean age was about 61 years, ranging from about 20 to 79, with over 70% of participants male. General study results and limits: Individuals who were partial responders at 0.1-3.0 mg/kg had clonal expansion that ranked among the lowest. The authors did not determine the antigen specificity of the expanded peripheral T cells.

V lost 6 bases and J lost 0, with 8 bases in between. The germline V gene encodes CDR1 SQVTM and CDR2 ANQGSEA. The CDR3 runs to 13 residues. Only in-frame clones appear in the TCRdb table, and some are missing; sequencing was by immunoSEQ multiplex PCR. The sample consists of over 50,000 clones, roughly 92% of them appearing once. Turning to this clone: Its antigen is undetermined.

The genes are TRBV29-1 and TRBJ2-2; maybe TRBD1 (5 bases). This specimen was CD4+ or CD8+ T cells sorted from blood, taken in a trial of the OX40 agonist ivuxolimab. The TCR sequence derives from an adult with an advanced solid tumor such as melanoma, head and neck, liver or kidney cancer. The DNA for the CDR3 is TGCAGCGTCGACAGCACGAACACCGGGGAGCTGTTTTTT. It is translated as CSVDSTNTGELFF.